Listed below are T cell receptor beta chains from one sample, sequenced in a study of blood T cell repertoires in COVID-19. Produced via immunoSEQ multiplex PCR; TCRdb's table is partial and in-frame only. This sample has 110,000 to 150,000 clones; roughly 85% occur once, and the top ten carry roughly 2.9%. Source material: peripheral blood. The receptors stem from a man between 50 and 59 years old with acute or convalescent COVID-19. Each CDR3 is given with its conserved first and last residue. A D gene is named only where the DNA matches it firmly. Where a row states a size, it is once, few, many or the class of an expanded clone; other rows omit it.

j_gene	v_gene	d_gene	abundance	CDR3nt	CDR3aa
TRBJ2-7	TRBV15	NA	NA	TGTGCCACCAGCAGAGATCGCGGCAGGGCGATTTCCTACGAGCAGTACTTC	CATSRDRGRAISYEQYF
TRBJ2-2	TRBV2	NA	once	TGTGCCAGCAGTGGGGCAGAGAACACCGGGGAGCTGTTTTTT	CASSGAENTGELFF
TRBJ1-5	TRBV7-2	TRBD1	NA	TGTGCCAGCAGCTACCGACAGGGCGGTCAGCCCCAGCATTTT	CASSYRQGGQPQHF
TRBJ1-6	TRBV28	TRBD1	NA	TGTGCCAGCAGTCCCCCCCCCGGGACAGGGGGCCGTTCACCCCTCCACTTT	CASSPPPGTGGRSPLHF
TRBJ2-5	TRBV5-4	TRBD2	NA	TGTGCCAGCAGCTTCGATAGCGGGAGCTTGGGGGAGACCCAGTACTTC	CASSFDSGSLGETQYF
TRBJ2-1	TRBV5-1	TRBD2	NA	TGCGCCAGCAGGGGGACTAGCGCCGCTAATGAGCAGTTCTTC	CASRGTSAANEQFF
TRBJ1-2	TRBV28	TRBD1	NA	TGTGCCAGCAGTGACGCGGACAGGTGGGCCCGCTCGAGTACCTTC	CASSDADRWARSSTF
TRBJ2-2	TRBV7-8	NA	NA	TGTGCCAGCAGCTTAGCTCGGGGCACCGGGGAGCTGTTTTTT	CASSLARGTGELFF
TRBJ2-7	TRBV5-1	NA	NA	TGCGCCAGCAGCTTAGGCGGGACAGCTCTTTACGAGCAGTACTTC	CASSLGGTALYEQYF
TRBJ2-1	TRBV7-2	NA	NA	TGTGCCAGCAGCTTAGCGGGGGGCAATGAGCAGTTCTTC	CASSLAGGNEQFF
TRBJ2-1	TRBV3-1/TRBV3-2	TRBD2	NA	TGTGCCAGCAGCCAAGTAGCGGGGCTCAAGCCCTACAATGAGCAGTTCTTC	CASSQVAGLKPYNEQFF
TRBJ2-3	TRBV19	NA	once	TGTGCCAGTAGTATAGGGACAATCACAGATACGCAGTATTTT	CASSIGTITDTQYF
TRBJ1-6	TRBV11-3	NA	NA	TGTGCCAGCAGCCCCGACAGTTCCTCCTATAATTCACCCCTCCACTTT	CASSPDSSSYNSPLHF
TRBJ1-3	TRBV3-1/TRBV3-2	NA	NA	TGTGCCAGCAGCTACCCCAGCGGCCCTGGAAACACCATATATTTT	CASSYPSGPGNTIYF
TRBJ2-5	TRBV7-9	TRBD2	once	TGTGCCAGCAGCTTAGGCGGGAGTGAGACCCAGTACTTC	CASSLGGSETQYF
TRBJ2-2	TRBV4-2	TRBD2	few	TGTGCCAGCCTCCCGACTAGCGGGATGAACACCGGGGAGCTGTTTTTT	CASLPTSGMNTGELFF
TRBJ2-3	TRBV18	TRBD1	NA	TGTGCCAGCTCACCTCGACAGGGAAGCACAGATACGCAGTATTTT	CASSPRQGSTDTQYF
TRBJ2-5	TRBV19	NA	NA	TGTGCCAGTGGAGGGCGAGATGCGGCTTACCAAGAGACCCAGTACTTC	CASGGRDAAYQETQYF
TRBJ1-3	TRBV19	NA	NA	TGTGCCAGTAGTTTGCGGGCCAGAAACTCTGGAAACACCATATATTTT	CASSLRARNSGNTIYF
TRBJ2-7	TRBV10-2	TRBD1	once	TGCGCCAGCAGTGAGTGGGGGGACAGGGGGCCGCCCCACGAGCAGTACTTC	CASSEWGDRGPPHEQYF
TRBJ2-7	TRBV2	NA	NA	TGTGCCAGCAGTGAGGGCAACTCCTACGAGCAGTACTTC	CASSEGNSYEQYF
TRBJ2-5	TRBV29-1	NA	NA	TGCAGCGTTGAAGGGACTGACGGGGGATTCCAAGAGACCCAGTACTTC	CSVEGTDGGFQETQYF
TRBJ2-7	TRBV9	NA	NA	TGTGCCAGCAGTATGGGACTCCGGGACGAGCAGTACTTC	CASSMGLRDEQYF
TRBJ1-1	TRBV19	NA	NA	TGTGCCAGTAGTATACGGGGGGAGGGGGTGAAAGACACTGAAGCTTTCTTT	CASSIRGEGVKDTEAFF
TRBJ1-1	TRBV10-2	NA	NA	TGCGCCAGCAGTGAGCCCGGCGGAGTTGAAGCTTTCTTT	CASSEPGGVEAFF
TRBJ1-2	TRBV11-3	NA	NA	TGTGCCAGCAGCCTAGAAAACAGGAACTATGGCTACACCTTC	CASSLENRNYGYTF
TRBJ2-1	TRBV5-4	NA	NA	TGTGCCAGCAGCCCCGGATCAGCGGTTGAGCAGTTCTTC	CASSPGSAVEQFF
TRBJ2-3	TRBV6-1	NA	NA	TGTGCCAGCAGTGATGGGCTCCAGTCGAGCACAGATACGCAGTATTTT	CASSDGLQSSTDTQYF
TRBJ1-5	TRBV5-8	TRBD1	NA	TGTGCCAGCAGTTGGGGACGAGGGACAGGGCGCAATCAGCCCCAGCATTTT	CASSWGRGTGRNQPQHF
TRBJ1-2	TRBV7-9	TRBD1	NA	TGTGCCAGCAGCCAGGACAGGGACTATGGCTACACCTTC	CASSQDRDYGYTF
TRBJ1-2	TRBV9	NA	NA	TGTGCCAGCAGCGTAGCATCACAACACTATGGCTACACCTTC	CASSVASQHYGYTF
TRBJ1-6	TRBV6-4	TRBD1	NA	TGTGCCAGCAGTGAGACAGGGAGTTCACCCCTCCACTTT	CASSETGSSPLHF
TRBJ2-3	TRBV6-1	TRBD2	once	TGTGCCAGCAGTGAAGCTTGGGGGGGGGTCACAGATACGCAGTATTTT	CASSEAWGGVTDTQYF
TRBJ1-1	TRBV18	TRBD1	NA	TGTGCCAGCTCACCCGACAGGGCCAGTGAAGCTTTCTTT	CASSPDRASEAFF
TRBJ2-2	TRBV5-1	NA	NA	TGCGCCAGCAGCCACGGAGGGCCGAGGACCGGGGAGCTGTTTTTT	CASSHGGPRTGELFF
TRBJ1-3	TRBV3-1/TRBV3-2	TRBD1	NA	TGTGCCAGCAGCCAAGATACAGGGGCTGGAAACACCATATATTTT	CASSQDTGAGNTIYF
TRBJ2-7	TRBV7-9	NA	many	TGTGCCTCCACGGACTCGACCTACGAGCAGTACTTC	CASTDSTYEQYF
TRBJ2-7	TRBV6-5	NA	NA	TGTGCCAGCAGTTACTGGAACAGGGAATCGGAAGAGCAGTACTTC	CASSYWNRESEEQYF
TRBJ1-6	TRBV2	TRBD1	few	TGTGCCAGCAGTAGTCAGGGGGTCACTTCACCCCTCCACTTT	CASSSQGVTSPLHF
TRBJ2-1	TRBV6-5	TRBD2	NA	TGTGCCAGCAGAAAACCTCGCGGGGGGGGGAATGAGCAGTTCTTC	CASRKPRGGGNEQFF
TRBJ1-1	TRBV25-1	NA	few	TGTGCCAGCAGTGAATACGGAGACACTGAAGCTTTCTTT	CASSEYGDTEAFF
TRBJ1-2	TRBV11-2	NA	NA	TGTGCCAGCAGCCCGTCTGGGAGCCATTGGGCTGGCTACACCTTC	CASSPSGSHWAGYTF
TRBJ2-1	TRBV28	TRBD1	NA	TGTGCCAGCAGCCCGCCGGGACAGGGTATCAATGAGCAGTTCTTC	CASSPPGQGINEQFF
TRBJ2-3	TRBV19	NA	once	TGTGCCAGTAGTGTTGTAGCGACCCTCACGCAGTATTTT	CASSVVATLTQYF
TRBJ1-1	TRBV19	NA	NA	TGTGCCAGTACCCATGCGGGGATCTCAACTGAAGCTTTCTTT	CASTHAGISTEAFF